This is a list of T cell receptor beta chains from one sample in a study of CD8 T cells in Susac syndrome. From the immunoSEQ multiplex PCR reads, TCRdb called clonotypes with MiXCR, one entry per CDR3 protein. This table holds 250,000 to 350,000 distinct CDR3 sequences, about 91% found once. The sequenced sample was CD4+ T cells from PBMCs. The receptors stem from a human donor with multiple sclerosis. Each CDR3 is given with its conserved first and last residue. The D gene is left open where the match is weak. Not all rows give a size; the values are once, few, many and, for expanded clones, a class.

j_call v_call clone_size d_call cdr3_nt cdr3_aa
TRBJ1-2 TRBV6-1 - - TGTGCCAGCAGAGAGTTGGGTAGCTACACCTTC CASRELGSYTF
TRBJ1-4 TRBV19 - - TGTGCCAGTACGAGGGAAGAGGAAAAACTGTTTTTT CASTREEEKLFF
TRBJ1-4 TRBV3-1 - TRBD1 TGTGCCAGCAGCCAAGATTCCCCGGGACAGGATAATGAAAAACTGTTTTTT CASSQDSPGQDNEKLFF
TRBJ2-5 TRBV2 - - TGTGCCAGCAGTCCCACGGGGCTCCCCCAAGAGACCCAGTACTTC CASSPTGLPQETQYF
TRBJ2-4 TRBV9 - TRBD1 TGTGCCAGCAGCGCCCTGGGACAGACGGGCAACATTCAGTACTTC CASSALGQTGNIQYF
TRBJ2-1 TRBV5-1 - TRBD1 TGCGCCAGCAAGGGGACAGGGCACTACAATGAGCAGTTCTTC CASKGTGHYNEQFF
TRBJ2-7 TRBV20-1 - - TGCAGTGCTAGCGACTCACGGGACTTTGCCACCTACGAGCAGTACTTC CSASDSRDFATYEQYF
TRBJ1-2 TRBV6-2/TRBV6-3 - - TGTGCCAGCAGTTACCCTGGACCGTATGGCTACACCTTC CASSYPGPYGYTF
TRBJ2-1 TRBV19 - - TGTGCCAGTAAAAAACAGTCGAGCTCCTACAATGAGCAGTTCTTC CASKKQSSSYNEQFF
TRBJ1-4 TRBV6-6 - - TGTGCCACCATCGGGCTGAATCTTAATGAAAAACTGTTTTTT CATIGLNLNEKLFF
TRBJ2-5 TRBV19 - - TGTGCCAGTAGTATCTTGGAGGGAGTAGAGACCCAGTACTTC CASSILEGVETQYF
TRBJ2-2 TRBV4-3 - - TGCGCCAGCAGCCAGGCCTTGAACACCGGGGAGCTGTTTTTT CASSQALNTGELFF
TRBJ2-1 TRBV6-2/TRBV6-3 - TRBD1 TGTGCCAGCAGTTCGAACCGGGACAGGGGATACAATGAGCAGTTCTTC CASSSNRDRGYNEQFF
TRBJ2-3 TRBV3-1 - - TGTGCCAGCAGCCGTCCCAGGGGCTCGGGAGTCTCAGATACGCAGTATTTT CASSRPRGSGVSDTQYF
TRBJ2-1 TRBV27 - - TGTGCCAGCAGTCCGACGCGACTGAGCCTCTACAATGAGCAGTTCTTC CASSPTRLSLYNEQFF
TRBJ1-3 TRBV18 - TRBD1 TGTGCCAGCTCACCAAGGAACAGGGGAAACACCGTATATTTT CASSPRNRGNTVYF
TRBJ1-1 TRBV7-3 - - TGTGCCAGCAGCTTAAATGGGGTCTCCACTGAAGCTTTCTTT CASSLNGVSTEAFF
TRBJ2-1 TRBV4-3 - - TGCGCCAGCAGCCAAGAGGTGGGAGTTGTTAATGAGCAGTTCTTC CASSQEVGVVNEQFF
TRBJ1-1 TRBV7-3 - - TGTGCCAGCAGCTTAATACGGGGGAACACTGAAGCTTTCTTT CASSLIRGNTEAFF
TRBJ2-1 TRBV12-3/TRBV12-4 - - TGTGCCAGCAGCGGACTAGGGGGTGAGCAGTTCTTC CASSGLGGEQFF
TRBJ2-1 TRBV2 - - TGTGCCAGCAGGGGGATTAACGATGAGCAGTTCTTC CASRGINDEQFF
TRBJ1-3 TRBV2 - TRBD1 TGTGCCAGCAGTTTTGACTCCGGGACAGTTGCCGGAAACACCATATATTTT CASSFDSGTVAGNTIYF
TRBJ1-1 TRBV3-1 - - TGTGCCAGCAGCCCGATTGGGGAACATTTTGAAGCTTTCTTT CASSPIGEHFEAFF
TRBJ2-5 TRBV7-2 - - TGTGCCAGCAGTCCTCTAGGGGTCGGGGAGACCCAGTACTTC CASSPLGVGETQYF
TRBJ1-1 TRBV19 - - TGTGCCAGTAACCGGGATAGGGGTCGCAGCACTGAAGCTTTCTTT CASNRDRGRSTEAFF
TRBJ2-7 TRBV7-9 - - TGTGCCAGCAGCGACCCCTCCTCCGCCGAAACCTACGAGCAGTACTTC CASSDPSSAETYEQYF
TRBJ2-6 TRBV9 - - TGTGCCAGCAGCGTAGCTGGGGAAATTGGGGCCAACGTCCTGACTTTC CASSVAGEIGANVLTF
TRBJ1-2 TRBV7-8 - TRBD1 TGTGCCAGCGGACAGGTGGAAATCGTGGATGGCTACACCTTC CASGQVEIVDGYTF
TRBJ2-1 TRBV20-1 - - TGCAGTGCTAACCGTCCGGGCCCAAGCAATGAGCAGTTCTTC CSANRPGPSNEQFF
TRBJ2-7 TRBV5-4 - - TGTGCCAGCAGCTTGGGGTATAGCGGTAGCTCCTACGAGCAGTACTTC CASSLGYSGSSYEQYF
TRBJ2-1 TRBV30 - TRBD1 TGTGCCTGGAGCCCAGGGACAGTGGCCAATGAGCAGTTCTTC CAWSPGTVANEQFF
TRBJ1-1 TRBV19 few - TGTGCCAGTAGCCGACAGAGGATGAACACTGAAGCTTTCTTT CASSRQRMNTEAFF
TRBJ2-4 TRBV7-9 - TRBD2 TGTGCCAGCAGCCCTAGCGGGGTAAACCACCTAGCCAAAAACATTCAGTACTTC CASSPSGVNHLAKNIQYF
TRBJ2-7 TRBV20-1 - TRBD1 TGCAGTGCTAGCACACCTCAGGGGGACAGGACCTACGAGCAGTACTTC CSASTPQGDRTYEQYF
TRBJ2-2 TRBV12-3/TRBV12-4 - - TGTGCCAGCAGTTTCAGGACAGACTACACCGGGGAGCTGTTTTTT CASSFRTDYTGELFF
TRBJ2-1 TRBV3-1 once - TGTGCCAGCAGCCCTCCGGGAGCACCCAACAATGAGCAGTTCTTC CASSPPGAPNNEQFF
TRBJ1-1 TRBV5-1 - - TGCGCCAGCAGCTTGGCCCTACCCAGGGGCAACACTGAAGCTTTCTTT CASSLALPRGNTEAFF
TRBJ1-2 TRBV12-3/TRBV12-4 - - TGTGCCAGCAGTTTTTCAGGGGTTCGTGGCTACACCTTC CASSFSGVRGYTF
TRBJ2-1 TRBV7-9 - - TGTGCCAGCAGCTCACGACTAGGACCACGCCGTGAGCAGTTCTTC CASSSRLGPRREQFF
TRBJ1-5 TRBV7-7 - - TGTGCTAGCCAACGGAGTTTGCCCCAGCATTTT CASQRSLPQHF
TRBJ2-3 TRBV18 - - TGTGCCAGCTCACCACCTGCAGGGGATTCCCGCGGTACGCAGTATTTT CASSPPAGDSRGTQYF
TRBJ1-5 TRBV12-3/TRBV12-4 - - TGTGCCAGCAGTATTGGGGCGCTTAGCAATCAGCCCCAGCATTTT CASSIGALSNQPQHF
TRBJ2-1 TRBV9 - - TGTGCCAGCAGCCCAACCCCGTGGTACAATGAGCAGTTCTTC CASSPTPWYNEQFF
TRBJ2-3 TRBV5-1 - TRBD2 TGCGCCAGCAGCTCCCTACTAGCGGGGGGCACAGATACGCAGTATTTT CASSSLLAGGTDTQYF
TRBJ1-6 TRBV6-6 - TRBD1 TGTGCCAGCAGTTCCGGACAGGGTTATTCACCCCTCCACTTT CASSSGQGYSPLHF
TRBJ1-2 TRBV7-3 - - TGTGCCAGCAGCTTAAACCCGCGGGGGAGAACTAAGGGCTACACCTTC CASSLNPRGRTKGYTF
TRBJ2-4 TRBV20-1 - TRBD2 TGCAGTGCTGGGACTAGCGGGGCGCTAGCCAAAAACATTCAGTACTTC CSAGTSGALAKNIQYF
TRBJ2-7 TRBV6-5 - - TGTGCCAGCAGTTACCGGCCGACGGGCGTTTATGTCTACGAGCAGTACTTC CASSYRPTGVYVYEQYF
TRBJ2-5 TRBV18 - - TGTGCCAGCTCACCACCGGCGGGTGTGGAGACCCAGTACTTC CASSPPAGVETQYF
TRBJ2-7 TRBV20-1 - TRBD2 TGCAGTGCTGTCCCTAGCGGCGACCCCTACGAGCAGTACTTC CSAVPSGDPYEQYF
TRBJ2-5 TRBV12-3/TRBV12-4 - - TGTGCCAGCAGGGCTTGGGGACTTCGACAAGAGACCCAGTACTTC CASRAWGLRQETQYF
TRBJ2-7 TRBV29-1 - - TGCAGCGTAAAATGGGGGAATGAGCAGTACTTC CSVKWGNEQYF
TRBJ2-7 TRBV12-3/TRBV12-4 - TRBD1 TGTGCCAGCAGTTTATCCGGGACAGGGAAACAAGAGCAGTACTTC CASSLSGTGKQEQYF
TRBJ1-5 TRBV5-1 - - TGCGCCAGCTCCCCAGGGATGGACAATCAGCCCCAGCATTTT CASSPGMDNQPQHF
TRBJ1-1 TRBV6-5 - - TGTGCCAGCAGTTACTCTGCAGCCACTGAAGCTTTCTTT CASSYSAATEAFF